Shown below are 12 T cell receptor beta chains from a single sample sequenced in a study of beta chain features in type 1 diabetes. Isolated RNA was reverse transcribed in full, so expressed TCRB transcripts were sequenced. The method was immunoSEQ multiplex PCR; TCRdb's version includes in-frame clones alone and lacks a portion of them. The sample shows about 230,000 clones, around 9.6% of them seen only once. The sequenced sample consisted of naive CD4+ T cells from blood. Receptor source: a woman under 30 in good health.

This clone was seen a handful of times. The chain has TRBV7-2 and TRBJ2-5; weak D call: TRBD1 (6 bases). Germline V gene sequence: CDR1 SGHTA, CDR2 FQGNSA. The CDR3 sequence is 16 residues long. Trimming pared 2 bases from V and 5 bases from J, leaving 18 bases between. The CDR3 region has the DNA TGTGCCAGCAGCTTATTGACAGGCCACCGATCGGAGACCCAGTACTTC. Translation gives CASSLLTGHRSETQYF.

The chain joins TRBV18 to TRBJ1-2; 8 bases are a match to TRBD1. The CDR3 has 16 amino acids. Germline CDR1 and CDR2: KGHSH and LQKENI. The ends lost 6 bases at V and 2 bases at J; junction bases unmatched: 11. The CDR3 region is CASSPGTGFSNYGYTF. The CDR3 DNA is TGTGCCAGCTCCCCCGGGACAGGCTTTTCGAACTATGGCTACACCTTC. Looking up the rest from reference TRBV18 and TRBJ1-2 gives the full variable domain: NAGVMQNPRHLVRRRGQEARLRCSPMKGHSHVYWYRQLPEEGLKFMVYLQKENIIDESGMPKERFSAEFPKEGPSILRIQQVVRGDSAAYFCASSPGTGFSNYGYTFGSGTRLTVV.

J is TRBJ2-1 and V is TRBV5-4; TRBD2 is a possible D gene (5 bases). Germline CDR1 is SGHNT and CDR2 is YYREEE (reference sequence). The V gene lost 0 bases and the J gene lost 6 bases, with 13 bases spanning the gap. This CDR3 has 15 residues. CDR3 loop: CASSLDGMYSNEQFF. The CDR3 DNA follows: TGTGCCAGCAGCTTGGACGGGATGTACAGCAATGAGCAGTTCTTC. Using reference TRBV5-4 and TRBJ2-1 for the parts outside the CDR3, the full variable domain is ETGVTQSPTHLIKTRGQQVTLRCSSQSGHNTVSWYQQALGQGPQFIFQYYREEENGRGNFPPRFSGLQFPNYSSELNVNALELDDSALYLCASSLDGMYSNEQFFGPGTRLTVL.

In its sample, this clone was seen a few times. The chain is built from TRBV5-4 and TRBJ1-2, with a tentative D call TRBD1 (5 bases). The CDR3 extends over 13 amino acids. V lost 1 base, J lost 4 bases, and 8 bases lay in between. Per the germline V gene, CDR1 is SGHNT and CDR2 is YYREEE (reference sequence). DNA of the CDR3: TGTGCCAGCAGCTTGCAGGGAACCTATGGCTACACCTTC. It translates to CASSLQGTYGYTF.

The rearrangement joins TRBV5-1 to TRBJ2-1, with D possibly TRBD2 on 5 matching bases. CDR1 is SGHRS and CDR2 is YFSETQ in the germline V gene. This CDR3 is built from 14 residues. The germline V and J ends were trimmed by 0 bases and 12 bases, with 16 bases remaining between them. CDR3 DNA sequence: TGCGCCAGCAGCTTGGACTCAATAATAGCGAGGCAGTTCTTC. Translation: CASSLDSIIARQFF.

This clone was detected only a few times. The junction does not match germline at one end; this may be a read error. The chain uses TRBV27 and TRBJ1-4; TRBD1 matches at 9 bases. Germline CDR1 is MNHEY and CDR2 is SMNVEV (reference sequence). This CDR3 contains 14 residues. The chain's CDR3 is CASRSGTGNEKLFF. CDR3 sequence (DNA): TGTGCCAGCAGATCCGGGACAGGGAATGAGAAACTGTTTTTT. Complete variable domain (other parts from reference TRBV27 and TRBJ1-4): EAQVTQNPRYLITVTGKKLTVTCSQNMNHEYMSWYRQDPGLGLRQIYYSMNVEVTDKGDVPEGYKVSRKEKRNFPLILESPSPNQTSLYFCASRSGTGNEKLFFGSGTQLSVL.

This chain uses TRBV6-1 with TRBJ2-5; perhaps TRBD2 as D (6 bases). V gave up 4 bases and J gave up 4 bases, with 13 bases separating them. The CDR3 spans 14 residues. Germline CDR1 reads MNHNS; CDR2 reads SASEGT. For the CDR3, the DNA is TGTGCCAGCAGTGGACTAGTCTCCATAGAGACCCAGTACTTC. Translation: CASSGLVSIETQYF.

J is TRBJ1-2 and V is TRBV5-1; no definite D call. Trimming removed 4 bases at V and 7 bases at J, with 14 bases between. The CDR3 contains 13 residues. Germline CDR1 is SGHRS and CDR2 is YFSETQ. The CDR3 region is CASSTDKTAGYTF. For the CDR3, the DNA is TGCGCCAGCAGCACAGACAAGACCGCTGGCTACACCTTC.

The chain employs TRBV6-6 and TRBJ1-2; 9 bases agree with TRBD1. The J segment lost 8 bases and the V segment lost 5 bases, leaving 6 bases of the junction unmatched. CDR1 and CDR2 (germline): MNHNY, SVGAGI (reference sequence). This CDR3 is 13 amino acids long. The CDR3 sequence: CASSPGTGQGYTF. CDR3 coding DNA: TGTGCCAGCAGTCCCGGGACAGGGCAAGGCTACACCTTC.

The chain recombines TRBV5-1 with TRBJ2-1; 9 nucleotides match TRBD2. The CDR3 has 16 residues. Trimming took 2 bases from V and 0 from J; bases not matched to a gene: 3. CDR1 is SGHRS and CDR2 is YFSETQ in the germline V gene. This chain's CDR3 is CASSLAGGPSYNEQFF. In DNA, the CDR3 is TGCGCCAGCAGCTTAGCGGGAGGCCCCTCCTACAATGAGCAGTTCTTC. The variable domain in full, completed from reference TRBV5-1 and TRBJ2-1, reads KAGVTQTPRYLIKTRGQQVTLSCSPISGHRSVSWYQQTPGQGLQFLFEYFSETQRNKGNFPGRFSGRQFSNSRSEMNVSTLELGDSALYLCASSLAGGPSYNEQFFGPGTRLTVL.

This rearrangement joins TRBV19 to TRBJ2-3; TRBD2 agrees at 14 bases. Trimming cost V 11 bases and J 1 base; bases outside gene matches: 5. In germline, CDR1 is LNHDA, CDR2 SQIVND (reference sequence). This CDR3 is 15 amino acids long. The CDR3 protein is CAAGTSGSGTDTQYF. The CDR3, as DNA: TGTGCCGCCGGGACTAGCGGGAGTGGCACAGATACGCAGTATTTT.

In nucleotides, the CDR3 is TGTGCCAGCAGCTCCATGAGGACAGGTTTACACTTAGGAAACACCATATATTTT. Residues: CASSSMRTGLHLGNTIYF. This rearrangement joins TRBV7-3 to TRBJ1-3, with 7 bases lining up with TRBD1. The V gene's germline CDR1 is SGHTA and CDR2 FQGTGA. The CDR3 contains 18 residues. V was pared by 4 bases and J by 4 bases, with 16 bases of the junction left unmatched.